This T cell receptor beta chain appears in the sequencing data of a study of CD8+CD57+ T cells in acquired aplastic anemia. For CDR3 and TCR beta VDJ profiling, genomic DNA was the template used. TCRdb ran MiXCR on the reads and lists one entry per CDR3 protein. The sample comprises some 120,000 distinct CDR3 sequences, around 48% of which are singletons, and about 2.3% rests with the top ten. The CDR3 length is 16 residues. Germline lookup yields CDR1 LNHNV and CDR2 YYDKDF (reference sequence). V lost 5 bases, J lost 2 bases, and 7 bases stayed unmatched. The gene calls are TRBV15 and TRBJ2-7, with 12 bases that match TRBD2. The source material was sorted CD4+, CD8+, or CD8+CD57+ T cells (not recorded which) from PBMCs. This receptor was taken from a human donor in good health, serving as a control. CDR3 in DNA: TGTGCCACCAGCCCCCGACTAGCGGGAGCCACCTACGAGCAGTACTTC. It yields the protein CATSPRLAGATYEQYF.